This TCR beta chain emerged from a study of T-cell reconstitution after alpha-beta-depleted transplantation in children. Trimming shortened V by 5 bases and J by 6 bases, and 20 bases separated the two germline ends. The CDR3 is 16 residues long. The V gene's germline CDR1 is SEHNR and CDR2 FQNEAQ (reference sequence). Unique molecular identifiers were used to barcode this TCRbeta library. Each CDR3 protein is one row after TCRdb ran MiXCR on the PCR reads. The sample holds about 540,000 distinct CDR3 sequences, 15% to 20% seen once. The sample consisted of PBMCs from the stem cell graft donor, taken from the stem cell graft. The chain is built from TRBV7-9 and TRBJ2-1; TRBD2 might be the D (6 bases). This clonotype was sampled from a human donor who donated a stem cell graft to a child with acute lymphoblastic leukemia. The CDR3 coding sequence is TGTGCCAGCAGCGCCCGGACTATCCAAGGGCGCAATGAGCAGTTCTTC. It yields the protein CASSARTIQGRNEQFF.